Here is one T cell receptor (beta chain) with its context. Its specificity is not known. CDR1 SGHRS and CDR2 YFSETQ come from the germline V gene. The CDR3 spans 15 residues. J gave up 0 bases and V 4 bases, and 5 bases lay outside the gene matches. Every patient experienced relapse after autologous stem cell transplantation, and brentuximab vedotin exposure varied. CD4+ T cells were purified from thawed PBMCs by negative selection. Some clones are missing from TCRdb's copy, which holds only in-frame ones; the method was immunoSEQ multiplex PCR. The sample includes some 17,000 clones, approximately 86% of them seen just once. These data are taken from a study of PD-1 blockade in classical Hodgkin lymphoma. General observations from the study: Relapsed/refractory patients reportedly had lower baseline diversity than newly diagnosed patients.

This TCR was sampled from a human donor with classical Hodgkin lymphoma. Sequenced here: CD4+ T cells from blood, sampled at baseline. V and J are TRBV5-1 and TRBJ2-7; TRBD1 agrees at 9 bases. The CDR3, as DNA: TGCGCCAGCAGCGGAAGACAGGGGGGCTCCTACGAGCAGTACTTC. This sequence encodes CASSGRQGGSYEQYF.